These T cell receptor beta chains were read from a single sample in a study of CD8+ T cells in alopecia areata. Sequencing was performed with immunoSEQ multiplex PCR; in TCRdb, only in-frame clones are kept and a portion is missing. Altogether thousands of clones are present, roughly 60% being singletons, with the ten largest covering roughly an eighth. Sequenced material: skin. The receptor set was obtained from a human donor with alopecia areata. The CDR3 runs from the conserved cysteine through the conserved F or W. D genes are given only for firm matches. Not all rows give a size; the values are once, few, many and, for expanded clones, a class.

d_gene	v_gene	abundance	j_gene	CDR3aa	CDR3nt
NA	TRBV28	NA	TRBJ2-5	CATDGGETQYF	TGTGCCACGGACGGCGGGGAGACCCAGTACTTC
TRBD1	TRBV29-1	NA	TRBJ2-7	CSVRTGNDEQYF	TGCAGCGTCAGGACAGGGAACGACGAGCAGTACTTC
NA	TRBV6-5	medium-sized	TRBJ2-7	CASSYSSLGSYEQYF	TGTGCCAGCAGTTACTCGTCCCTAGGCTCCTACGAGCAGTACTTC
TRBD1	TRBV6-8	NA	TRBJ1-1	CASSSLGQGARTEAFF	TGTGCCAGCAGTTCCCTAGGACAGGGGGCAAGGACTGAAGCTTTCTTT
NA	TRBV9	NA	TRBJ1-4	CASRGHGNEKLFF	TGTGCCAGCAGGGGACACGGAAATGAAAAACTGTTTTTT
TRBD1	TRBV5-4	few	TRBJ2-5	CASSSQGAGGETQYF	TGTGCCAGCAGCTCACAGGGGGCCGGAGGAGAGACCCAGTACTTC
NA	TRBV27	NA	TRBJ1-2	CASSPLGAGYTF	TGTGCCAGCAGCCCTCTGGGGGCGGGCTACACCTTC
NA	TRBV7-7	NA	TRBJ1-4	CASSLSLGQKLFF	TGTGCTAGCAGCTTAAGTCTAGGACAGAAACTGTTTTTT
TRBD1	TRBV27	NA	TRBJ1-2	CASSFPTGVGYTF	TGTGCCAGCAGTTTCCCGACAGGGGTTGGCTACACCTTC
NA	TRBV30	NA	TRBJ2-3	CAWLNIGAGTDTQYF	TGTGCCTGGTTAAATATTGGGGCTGGGACAGATACGCAGTATTTT
NA	TRBV5-1	NA	TRBJ2-3	CASSFGGSTDTQYF	TGCGCCAGCAGCTTCGGTGGTAGCACAGATACGCAGTATTTT
NA	TRBV25-1	NA	TRBJ2-7	CASSESIGHSREQYF	TGTGCCAGCAGTGAATCTATAGGACATTCACGCGAGCAGTACTTC
NA	TRBV10-3	few	TRBJ2-2	CAISGEPLTGELFF	TGTGCCATCAGTGGAGAGCCTTTAACCGGGGAGCTGTTTTTT
NA	TRBV2	large	TRBJ2-7	CASRESGLVDYEQYF	TGTGCCAGCAGAGAAAGTGGCCTAGTGGACTACGAGCAGTACTTC
NA	TRBV6-1	NA	TRBJ2-3	CASTVSEGTDTQYF	TGTGCCAGCACCGTATCGGAGGGGACAGATACGCAGTATTTT
NA	TRBV2	few	TRBJ2-7	CASAGRTYEQYF	TGTGCCAGCGCGGGACGGACCTACGAGCAGTACTTC
TRBD2	TRBV11-2	few	TRBJ2-7	CASSPGRLAGGTYEQYF	TGTGCCAGCAGCCCCGGCAGACTAGCGGGAGGCACCTACGAGCAGTACTTC
NA	TRBV4-1	NA	TRBJ1-2	CASSQERQPLRGYTF	TGCGCCAGCAGCCAAGAAAGGCAGCCCTTGAGGGGCTACACCTTC